The rows below give T cell receptor beta chains drawn from one sample of a study of identical twins' blood T cells. TCRdb reprocessed the 5' RACE reads via MiXCR and lists one record per CDR3 protein. The table records fewer than 450,000 distinct CDR3 sequences, 28% of them present only once. What was sequenced was PBMCs. Receptor source: a woman aged 18-50 years in good health. The conserved cysteine and the conserved F or W are not part of the CDR3 here.

TRBV6-5	ASTSTGTTEAF
TRBV15	ATSLGQGSYEQY
TRBV29-1	SAEGGLADNEQF
TRBV6-5	ASSSTRPPTYGYT
TRBV6-6	ASRQGASGNTIY
TRBV7-2	ASSSDSSDLYGYT
TRBV28	ASLTDGFPNEQF
TRBV11-2	ASSLFRGQTEAF
TRBV12-3/TRBV12-4	ASSLARASGIYNEQF
TRBV7-2	ASGFSGTHNEQF
TRBV18	ASSPRINQGGFGTEAL
TRBV4-1	ASSQGGQDTEAF
TRBV7-2	ASSWAKNLLY
TRBV7-2	ASRLAGLNTGELF
TRBV11-2	ASSFEGTARTLH
TRBV20-1	SAPAGDSNQPQH
TRBV2	ASLARQRYNEKLF
TRBV6-4	ARSEVAGRGDTQY
TRBV20-1	SANGQGSGNNEQF
TRBV20-1	SARDRGEREGRNGELF
TRBV29-1	SVAMKPDQPQH
TRBV5-1	ASSLGQGAYTQY
TRBV29-1	SVWTGGSGNTID
TRBV7-6	ASREPAEKNSNQPQH
TRBV6-2/TRBV6-3	ASSKLEMNTGELF
TRBV7-9	ASSFSGASTDTQY
TRBV11-2	ASRRRDLSLIGNEQF
TRBV5-1	ASSPTSHTGELF
TRBV3-1	ASCRLARSNEQF
TRBV6-1	ASRWGAWGYGYT
TRBV29-1	SGVSREKLF
TRBV7-2	ASSLAGGIPQY
TRBV30	AWDRGLAEAF
TRBV5-6	ASSLGTGSYGNTIY
TRBV7-9	ASSHFGTDRF
TRBV7-6	ASSLTKRGSTDTQY
TRBV28	ASSLGGSAF
TRBV6-6	ASSYGTAKETQY
TRBV27	ASSTSGGWELF
TRBV6-5	ASSYNGFQPQH
TRBV11-2	ASSLSRVNTEAF
TRBV29-1	SVGVGGMRTQY
TRBV5-1	ASSLEGIQPQH
TRBV6-5	ASSYTGEETQY
TRBV19	ASSIDRMRRTEAF
TRBV4-3	ASSQVAGVLGEQF
TRBV6-5	ASRNGNQPQH
TRBV28	ASSSTGAGNTIY
TRBV20-1	SAPKTTDLGEQY